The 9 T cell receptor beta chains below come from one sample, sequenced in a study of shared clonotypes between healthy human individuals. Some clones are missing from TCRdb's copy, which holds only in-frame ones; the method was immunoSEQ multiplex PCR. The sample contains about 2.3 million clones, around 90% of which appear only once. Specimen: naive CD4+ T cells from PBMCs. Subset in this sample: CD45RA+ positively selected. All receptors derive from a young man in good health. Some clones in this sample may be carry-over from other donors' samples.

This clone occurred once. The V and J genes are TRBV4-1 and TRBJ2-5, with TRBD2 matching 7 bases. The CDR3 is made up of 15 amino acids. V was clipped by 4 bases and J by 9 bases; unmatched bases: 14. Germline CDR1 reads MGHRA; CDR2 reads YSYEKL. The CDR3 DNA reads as TGCGCCAGCAGCCCTACCGGGGGGTCCGCGGTGGCCCAGTACTTC. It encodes CASSPTGGSAVAQYF.

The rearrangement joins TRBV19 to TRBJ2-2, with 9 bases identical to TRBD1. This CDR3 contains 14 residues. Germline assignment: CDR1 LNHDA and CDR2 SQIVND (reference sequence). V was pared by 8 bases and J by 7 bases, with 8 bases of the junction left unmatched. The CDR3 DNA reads TGTGCCAGTGGACTACAGGGGGCTGTCGGGGAGCTGTTTTTT. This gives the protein CASGLQGAVGELFF.

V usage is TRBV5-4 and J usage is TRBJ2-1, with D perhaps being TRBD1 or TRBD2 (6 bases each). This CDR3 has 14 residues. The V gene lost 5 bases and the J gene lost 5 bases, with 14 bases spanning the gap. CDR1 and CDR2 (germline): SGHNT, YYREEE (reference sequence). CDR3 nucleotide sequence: TGTGCCAGCAGGGATCCGGGGGCAGACAATGAGCAGTTCTTC. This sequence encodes CASRDPGADNEQFF.

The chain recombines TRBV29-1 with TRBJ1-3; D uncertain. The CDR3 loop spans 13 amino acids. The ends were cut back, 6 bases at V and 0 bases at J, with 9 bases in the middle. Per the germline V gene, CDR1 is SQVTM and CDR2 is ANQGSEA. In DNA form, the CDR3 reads TGCAGCGTACAGACAAGCTCTGGAAACACCATATATTTT. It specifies CSVQTSSGNTIYF.

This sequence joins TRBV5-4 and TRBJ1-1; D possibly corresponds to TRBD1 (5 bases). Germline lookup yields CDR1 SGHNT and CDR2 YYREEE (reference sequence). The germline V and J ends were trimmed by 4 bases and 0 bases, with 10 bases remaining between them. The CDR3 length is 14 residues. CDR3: CASSVGRVNTEAFF. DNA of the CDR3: TGTGCCAGCAGCGTGGGACGGGTGAACACTGAAGCTTTCTTT.

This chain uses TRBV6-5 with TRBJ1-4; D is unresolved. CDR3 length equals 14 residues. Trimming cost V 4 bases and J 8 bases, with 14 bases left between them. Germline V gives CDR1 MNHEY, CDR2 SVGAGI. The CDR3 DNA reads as TGTGCCAGCAGTTCCCGTCGGGTAGAGGAAAAACTGTTTTTT. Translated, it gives CASSSRRVEEKLFF.

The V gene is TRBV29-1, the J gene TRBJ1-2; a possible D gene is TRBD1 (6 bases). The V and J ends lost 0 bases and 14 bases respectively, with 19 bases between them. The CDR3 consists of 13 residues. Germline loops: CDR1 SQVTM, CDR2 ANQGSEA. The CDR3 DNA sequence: TGCAGCGTTGAAGAAATTATGGGGGGCGCGGGGACCTTC. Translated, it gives CSVEEIMGGAGTF.

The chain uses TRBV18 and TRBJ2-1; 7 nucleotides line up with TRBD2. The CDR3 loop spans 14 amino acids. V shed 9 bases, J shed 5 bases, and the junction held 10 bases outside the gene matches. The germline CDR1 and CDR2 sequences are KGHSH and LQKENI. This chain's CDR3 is CASSGGSDNNEQFF. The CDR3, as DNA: TGTGCCAGTTCGGGAGGTTCGGACAACAATGAGCAGTTCTTC.

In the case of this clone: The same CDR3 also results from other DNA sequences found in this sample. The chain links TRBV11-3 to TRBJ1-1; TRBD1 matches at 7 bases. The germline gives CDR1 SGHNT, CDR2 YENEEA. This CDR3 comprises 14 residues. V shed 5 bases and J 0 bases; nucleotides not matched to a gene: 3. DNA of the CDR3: TGTGCCAGCAGCCCAGGGGGGGTGAACACTGAAGCTTTCTTT. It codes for CASSPGGVNTEAFF.